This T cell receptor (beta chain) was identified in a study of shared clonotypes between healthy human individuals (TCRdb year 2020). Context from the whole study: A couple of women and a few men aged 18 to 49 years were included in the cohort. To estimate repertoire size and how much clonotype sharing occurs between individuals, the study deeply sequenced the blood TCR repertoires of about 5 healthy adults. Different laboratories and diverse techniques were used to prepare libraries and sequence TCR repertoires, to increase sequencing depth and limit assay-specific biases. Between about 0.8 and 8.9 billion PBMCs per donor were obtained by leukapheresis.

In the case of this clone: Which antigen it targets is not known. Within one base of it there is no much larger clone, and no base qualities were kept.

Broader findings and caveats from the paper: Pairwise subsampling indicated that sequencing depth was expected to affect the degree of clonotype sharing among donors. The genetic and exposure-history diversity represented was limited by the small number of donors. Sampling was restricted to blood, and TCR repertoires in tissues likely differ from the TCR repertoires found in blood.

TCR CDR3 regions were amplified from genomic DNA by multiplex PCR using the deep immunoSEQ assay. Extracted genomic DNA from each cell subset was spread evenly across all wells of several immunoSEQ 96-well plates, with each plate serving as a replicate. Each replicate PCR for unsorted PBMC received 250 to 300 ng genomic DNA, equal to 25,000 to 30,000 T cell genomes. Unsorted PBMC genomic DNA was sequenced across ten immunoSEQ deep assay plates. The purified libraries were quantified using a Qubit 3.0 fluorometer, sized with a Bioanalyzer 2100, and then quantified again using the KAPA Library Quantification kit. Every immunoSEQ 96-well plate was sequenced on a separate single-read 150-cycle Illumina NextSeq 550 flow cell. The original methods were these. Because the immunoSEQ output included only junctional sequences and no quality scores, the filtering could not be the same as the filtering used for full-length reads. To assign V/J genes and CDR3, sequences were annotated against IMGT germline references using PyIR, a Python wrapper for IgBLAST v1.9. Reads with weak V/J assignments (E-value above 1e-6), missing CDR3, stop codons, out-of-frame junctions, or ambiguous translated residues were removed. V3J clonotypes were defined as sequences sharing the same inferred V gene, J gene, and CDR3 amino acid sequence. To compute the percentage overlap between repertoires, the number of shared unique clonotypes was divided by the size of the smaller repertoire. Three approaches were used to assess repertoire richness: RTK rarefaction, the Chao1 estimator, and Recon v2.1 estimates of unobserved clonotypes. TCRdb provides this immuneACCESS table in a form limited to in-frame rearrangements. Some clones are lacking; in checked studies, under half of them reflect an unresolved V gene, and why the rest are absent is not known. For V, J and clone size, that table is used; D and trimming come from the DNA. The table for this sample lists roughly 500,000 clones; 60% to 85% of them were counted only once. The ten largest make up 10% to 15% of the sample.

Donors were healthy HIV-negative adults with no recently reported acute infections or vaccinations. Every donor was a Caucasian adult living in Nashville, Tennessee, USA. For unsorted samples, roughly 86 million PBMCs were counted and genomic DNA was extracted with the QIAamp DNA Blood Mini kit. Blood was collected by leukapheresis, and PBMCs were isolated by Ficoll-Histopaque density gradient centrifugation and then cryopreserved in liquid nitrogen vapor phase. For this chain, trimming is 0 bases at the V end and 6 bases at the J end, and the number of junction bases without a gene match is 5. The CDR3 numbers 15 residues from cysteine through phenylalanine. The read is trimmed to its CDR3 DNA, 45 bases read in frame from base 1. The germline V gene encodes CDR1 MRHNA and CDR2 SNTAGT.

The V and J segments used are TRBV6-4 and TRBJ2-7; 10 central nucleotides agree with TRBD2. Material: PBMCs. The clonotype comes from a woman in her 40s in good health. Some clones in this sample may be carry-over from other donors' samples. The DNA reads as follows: TGTGCCAGCAGTGACTCGATACTAGCGGGACGCGAGCAGTACTTC. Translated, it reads CASSDSILAGREQYF.